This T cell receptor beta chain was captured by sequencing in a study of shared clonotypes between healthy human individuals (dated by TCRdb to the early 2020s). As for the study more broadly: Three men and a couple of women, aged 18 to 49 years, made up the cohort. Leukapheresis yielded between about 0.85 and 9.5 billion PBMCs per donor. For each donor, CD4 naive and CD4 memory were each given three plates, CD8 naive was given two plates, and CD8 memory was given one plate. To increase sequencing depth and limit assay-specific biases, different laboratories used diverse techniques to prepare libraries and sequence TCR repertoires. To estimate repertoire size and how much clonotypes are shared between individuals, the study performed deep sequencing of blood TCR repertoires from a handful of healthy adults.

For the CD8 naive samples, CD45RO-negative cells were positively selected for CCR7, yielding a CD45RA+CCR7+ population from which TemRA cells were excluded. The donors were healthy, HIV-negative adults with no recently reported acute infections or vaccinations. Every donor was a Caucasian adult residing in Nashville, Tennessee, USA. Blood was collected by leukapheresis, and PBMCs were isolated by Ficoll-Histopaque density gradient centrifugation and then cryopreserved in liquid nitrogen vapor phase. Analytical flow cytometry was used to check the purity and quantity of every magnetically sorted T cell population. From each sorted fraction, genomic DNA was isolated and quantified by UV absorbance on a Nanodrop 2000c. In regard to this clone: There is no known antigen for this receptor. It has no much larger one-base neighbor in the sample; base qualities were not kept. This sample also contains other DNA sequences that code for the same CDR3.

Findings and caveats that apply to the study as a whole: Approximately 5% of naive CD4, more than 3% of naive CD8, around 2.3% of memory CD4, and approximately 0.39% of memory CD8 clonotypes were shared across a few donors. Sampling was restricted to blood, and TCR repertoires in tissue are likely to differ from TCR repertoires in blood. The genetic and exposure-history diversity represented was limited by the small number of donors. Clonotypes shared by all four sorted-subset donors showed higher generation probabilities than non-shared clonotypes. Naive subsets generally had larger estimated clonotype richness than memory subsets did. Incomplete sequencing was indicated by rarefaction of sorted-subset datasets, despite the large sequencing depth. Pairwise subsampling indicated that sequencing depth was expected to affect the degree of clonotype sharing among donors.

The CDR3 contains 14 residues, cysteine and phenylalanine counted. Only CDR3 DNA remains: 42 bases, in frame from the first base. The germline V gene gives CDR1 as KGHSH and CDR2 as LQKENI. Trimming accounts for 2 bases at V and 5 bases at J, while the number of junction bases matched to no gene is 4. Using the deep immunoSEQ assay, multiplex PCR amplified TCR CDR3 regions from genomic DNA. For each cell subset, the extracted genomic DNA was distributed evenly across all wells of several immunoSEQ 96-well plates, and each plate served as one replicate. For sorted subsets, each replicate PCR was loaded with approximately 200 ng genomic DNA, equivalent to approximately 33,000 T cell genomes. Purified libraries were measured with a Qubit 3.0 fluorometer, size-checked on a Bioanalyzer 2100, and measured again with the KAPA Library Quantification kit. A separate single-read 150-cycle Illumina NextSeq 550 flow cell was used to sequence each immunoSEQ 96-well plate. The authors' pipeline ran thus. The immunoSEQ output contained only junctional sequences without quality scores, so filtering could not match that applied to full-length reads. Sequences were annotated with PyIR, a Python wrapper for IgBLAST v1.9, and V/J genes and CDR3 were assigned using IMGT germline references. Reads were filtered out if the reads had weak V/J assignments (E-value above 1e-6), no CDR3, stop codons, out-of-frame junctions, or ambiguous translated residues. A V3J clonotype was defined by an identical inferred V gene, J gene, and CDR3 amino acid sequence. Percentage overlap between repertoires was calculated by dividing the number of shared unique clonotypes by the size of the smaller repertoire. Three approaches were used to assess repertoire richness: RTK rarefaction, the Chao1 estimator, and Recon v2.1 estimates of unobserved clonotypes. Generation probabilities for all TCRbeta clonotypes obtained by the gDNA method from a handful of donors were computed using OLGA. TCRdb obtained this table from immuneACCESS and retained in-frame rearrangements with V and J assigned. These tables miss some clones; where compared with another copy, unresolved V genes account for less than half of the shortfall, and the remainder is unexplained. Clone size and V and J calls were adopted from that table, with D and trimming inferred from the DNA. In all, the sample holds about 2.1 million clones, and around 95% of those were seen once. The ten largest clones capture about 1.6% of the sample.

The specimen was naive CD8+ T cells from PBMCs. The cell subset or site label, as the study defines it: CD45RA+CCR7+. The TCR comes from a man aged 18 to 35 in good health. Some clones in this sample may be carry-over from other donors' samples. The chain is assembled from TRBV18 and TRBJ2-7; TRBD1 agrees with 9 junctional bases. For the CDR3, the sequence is CASSPRDRADEQYF. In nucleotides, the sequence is TGTGCCAGCTCACCAAGGGACAGGGCCGACGAGCAGTACTTC.